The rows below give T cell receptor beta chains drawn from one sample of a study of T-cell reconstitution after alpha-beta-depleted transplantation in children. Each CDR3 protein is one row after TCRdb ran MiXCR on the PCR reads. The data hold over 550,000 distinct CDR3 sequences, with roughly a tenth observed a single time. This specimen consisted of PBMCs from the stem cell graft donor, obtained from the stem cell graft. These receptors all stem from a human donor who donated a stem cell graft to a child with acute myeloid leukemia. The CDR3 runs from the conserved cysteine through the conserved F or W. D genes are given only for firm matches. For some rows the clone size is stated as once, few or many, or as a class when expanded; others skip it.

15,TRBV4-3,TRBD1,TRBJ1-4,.,TGCGCCAGCAGCCAGACTACAGGGGGTAGGGAAAAACTGTTTTTT,CASSQTTGGREKLFF
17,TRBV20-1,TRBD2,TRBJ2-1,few,TGCAGTGCTAGAGGGGGAGCGGGAGGGCCGAAGTACAATGAGCAGTTCTTC,CSARGGAGGPKYNEQFF
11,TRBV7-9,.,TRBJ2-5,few,TGTGCCAGCAGCACTTCTTGGGCCCAGTACTTC,CASSTSWAQYF
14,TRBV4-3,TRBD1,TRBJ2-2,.,TGCGCCAGCAGGCGCACAGGGGGTTTCGGGGAGCTGTTTTTT,CASRRTGGFGELFF
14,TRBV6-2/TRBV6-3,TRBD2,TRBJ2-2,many,TGTGCCAGCAGCACTAGCGGGACCACCGGGGAGCTGTTTTTT,CASSTSGTTGELFF
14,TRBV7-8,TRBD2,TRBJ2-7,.,TGTGCCAGCAGCTTATCCGGGGGGTTACACGAGCAGTACTTC,CASSLSGGLHEQYF
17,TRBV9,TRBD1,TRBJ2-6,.,TGTGCCAGCAGCCAGGACAGGGTACGAGCGGGGGCCAACGTCCTGACTTTC,CASSQDRVRAGANVLTF
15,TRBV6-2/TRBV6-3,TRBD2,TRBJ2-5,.,TGTGCCAGCAGTTACCCTAGCGGAGGTGCAGAGACCCAGTACTTC,CASSYPSGGAETQYF
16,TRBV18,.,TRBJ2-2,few,TGTGCCAGCTCACCCCCAGAGGGACCTCGCACCGGGGAGCTGTTTTTT,CASSPPEGPRTGELFF
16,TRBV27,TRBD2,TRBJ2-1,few,TGTGCCAGCAGTTTATCGGGTAGCGGGAGGGCCGGGGAGCAGTTCTTC,CASSLSGSGRAGEQFF
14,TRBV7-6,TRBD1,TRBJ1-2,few,TGTGCCAGCAGCTCCCCGGACAGGGATGAAGGCTACACCTTC,CASSSPDRDEGYTF
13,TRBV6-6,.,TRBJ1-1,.,TGTGCCAGCAGTTCCCATCTTCGGACTGAAGCTTTCTTT,CASSSHLRTEAFF
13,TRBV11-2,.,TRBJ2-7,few,TGTGCCAGCACACCGGGGGCCCTAAGGGAGCAGTACTTC,CASTPGALREQYF
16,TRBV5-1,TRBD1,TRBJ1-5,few,TGCGCCAGCAGCTCGGGGGACAGCGGATTCAATCAGCCCCAGCATTTT,CASSSGDSGFNQPQHF
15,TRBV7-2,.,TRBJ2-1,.,TGTGCCAGCAGCCGGGGGACTGGGGCCTACAATGAGCAGTTCTTC,CASSRGTGAYNEQFF
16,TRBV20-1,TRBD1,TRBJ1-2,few,TGCAGTGCTAGAGATCCCCAGGGGGCCTTTAACTATGGCTACACCTTC,CSARDPQGAFNYGYTF
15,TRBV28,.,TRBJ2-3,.,TGTGCCAGCAGTCTCAGACTAGAAGGCACAGATACGCAGTATTTT,CASSLRLEGTDTQYF
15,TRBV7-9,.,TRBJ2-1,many,TGTGCCAGCAGCTTAATAGACGCGTCCTACAATGAGCAGTTCTTC,CASSLIDASYNEQFF
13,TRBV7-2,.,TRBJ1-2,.,TGTGCCAGCAGCGTTCGACAGGCGGGAGGCTACACCTTC,CASSVRQAGGYTF
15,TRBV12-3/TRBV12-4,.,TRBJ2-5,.,TGTGCCAGCAGCCCCCTCAGGGTTGGTGGGGAGACCCAGTACTTC,CASSPLRVGGETQYF
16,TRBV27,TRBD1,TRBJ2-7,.,TGTGCCAGCAGTTTTAGGGGGACAGAAACTTCCTACGAGCAGTACTTC,CASSFRGTETSYEQYF
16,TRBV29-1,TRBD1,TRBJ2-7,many,TGCAGCGTTGAAGATCACGCGACAGGGTCCTCCTACGAGCAGTACTTC,CSVEDHATGSSYEQYF
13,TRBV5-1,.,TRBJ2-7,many,TGCGCCAGCAATGGGGACAACTCCTACGAGCAGTACTTC,CASNGDNSYEQYF
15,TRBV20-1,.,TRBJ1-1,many,TGCAGTGCTAGAGATGTGGGCGGGTTAGGCACTGAAGCTTTCTTT,CSARDVGGLGTEAFF
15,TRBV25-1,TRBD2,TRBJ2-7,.,TGTGCCAGCAGTGAGGGACTAGCGGGGAATTACGAGCAGTACTTC,CASSEGLAGNYEQYF
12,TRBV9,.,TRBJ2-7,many,TGTGCCAGCAGCGTAGATAGCTACGAGCAGTACTTC,CASSVDSYEQYF
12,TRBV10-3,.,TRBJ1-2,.,TGTGCCATCGGCAGGGGTCGGGATGGCTACACCTTC,CAIGRGRDGYTF
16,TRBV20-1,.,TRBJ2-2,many,TGCAGTGCTAAACCATACGGGGCCGCGAACACCGGGGAGCTGTTTTTT,CSAKPYGAANTGELFF
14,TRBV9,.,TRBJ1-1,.,TGTGCCAGCAGCGTAGGTGGGGGGGACACTGAAGCTTTCTTT,CASSVGGGDTEAFF
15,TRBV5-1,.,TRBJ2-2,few,TGCGCCAGCAGCTTGGACGGGGACCGCCCCGGGGAGCTGTTTTTT,CASSLDGDRPGELFF
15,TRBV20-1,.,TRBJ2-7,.,TGCAGTGCCCCGTCTGGCGGGGGCCTTGGGTACGAGCAGTACTTC,CSAPSGGGLGYEQYF
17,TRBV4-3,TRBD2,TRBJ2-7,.,TGCGCCAGCAGCCAAGACAACGGGGCTAGCGGGTTCTACGAGCAGTACTTC,CASSQDNGASGFYEQYF
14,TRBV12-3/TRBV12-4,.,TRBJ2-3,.,TGTGCCAGCTTATCTTCCGCCCCAGCGGCCGCGCAGTATTTT,CASLSSAPAAAQYF
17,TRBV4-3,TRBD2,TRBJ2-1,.,TGCGCCAGCAGCCAAGATCCTCGGGGAGGGCCCCTCAATGAGCAGTTCTTC,CASSQDPRGGPLNEQFF
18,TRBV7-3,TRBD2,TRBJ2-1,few,TGTGCCAGCAGCTTAAGGCAGACTAGCGGGAGGGCCTACAATGAGCAGTTCTTC,CASSLRQTSGRAYNEQFF
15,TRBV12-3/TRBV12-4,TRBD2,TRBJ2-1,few,TGTGCCAGCATTCCGAGCGGGAGCCCCTACAATGAGCAGTTCTTC,CASIPSGSPYNEQFF
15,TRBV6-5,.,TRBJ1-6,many,TGTGCCAGTACAAGGGCCCAGGGTTGGGATTCACCCCTCCACTTT,CASTRAQGWDSPLHF
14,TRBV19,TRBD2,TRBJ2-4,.,TGTGCCAGTAGTACGACTAGCCCTGCTGGCATTCAGTACTTC,CASSTTSPAGIQYF
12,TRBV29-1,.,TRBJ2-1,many,TGCAGCACATGGACACCTAACAATGAGCAGTTCTTC,CSTWTPNNEQFF
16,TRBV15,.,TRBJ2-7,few,TGTGCCACCAGCCCCCCGGGGGTGGGGAGATCCTACGAGCAGTACTTC,CATSPPGVGRSYEQYF